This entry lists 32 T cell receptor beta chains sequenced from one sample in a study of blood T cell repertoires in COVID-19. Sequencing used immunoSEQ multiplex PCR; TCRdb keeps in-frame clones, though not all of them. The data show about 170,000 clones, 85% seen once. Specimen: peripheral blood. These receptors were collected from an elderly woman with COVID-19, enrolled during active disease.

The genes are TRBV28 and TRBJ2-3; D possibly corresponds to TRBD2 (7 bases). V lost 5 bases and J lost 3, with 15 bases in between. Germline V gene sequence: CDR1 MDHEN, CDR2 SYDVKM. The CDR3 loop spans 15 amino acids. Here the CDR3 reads CASSAPGGPTDTQYF. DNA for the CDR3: TGTGCCAGCAGTGCCCCCGGGGGGCCAACAGATACGCAGTATTTT. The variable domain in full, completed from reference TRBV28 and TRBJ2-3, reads DVKVTQSSRYLVKRTGEKVFLECVQDMDHENMFWYRQDPGLGLRLIYFSYDVKMKEKGDIPEGYSVSREKKERFSLILESASTNQTSMYLCASSAPGGPTDTQYFGPGTRLTVL.

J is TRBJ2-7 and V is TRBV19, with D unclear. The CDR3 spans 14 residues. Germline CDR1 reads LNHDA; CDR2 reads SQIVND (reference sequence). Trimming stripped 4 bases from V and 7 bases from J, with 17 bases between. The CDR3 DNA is TGTGCCAGTAGTACCCCCGAAGCAGCGAAAGAGCAGTACTTC. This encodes CASSTPEAAKEQYF.

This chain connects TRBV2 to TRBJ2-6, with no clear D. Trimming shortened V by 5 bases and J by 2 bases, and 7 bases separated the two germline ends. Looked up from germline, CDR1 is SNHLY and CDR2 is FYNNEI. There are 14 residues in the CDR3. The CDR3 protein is CASSRQAGANVLTF. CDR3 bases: TGTGCCAGCAGTAGACAAGCTGGGGCCAACGTCCTGACTTTC.

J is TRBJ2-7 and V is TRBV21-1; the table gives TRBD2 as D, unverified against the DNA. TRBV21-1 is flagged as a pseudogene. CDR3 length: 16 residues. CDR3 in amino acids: CASSTIADRGAYEQYF. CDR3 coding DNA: TGTGCCAGCAGCACTATAGCCGACCGCGGGGCCTACGAGCAGTACTTC.

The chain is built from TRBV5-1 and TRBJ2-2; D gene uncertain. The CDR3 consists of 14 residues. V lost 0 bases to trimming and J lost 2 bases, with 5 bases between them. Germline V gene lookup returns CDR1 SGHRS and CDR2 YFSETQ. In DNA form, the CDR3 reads TGCGCCAGCAGCTTGGAAGCTAACACCGGGGAGCTGTTTTTT. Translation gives CASSLEANTGELFF.

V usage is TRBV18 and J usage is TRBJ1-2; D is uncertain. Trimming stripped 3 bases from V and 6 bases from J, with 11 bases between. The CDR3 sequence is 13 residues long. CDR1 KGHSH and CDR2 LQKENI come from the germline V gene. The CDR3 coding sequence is TGTGCCAGCTCACCTAACACCCGCCATGGCTACACCTTC. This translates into CASSPNTRHGYTF.

CDR3 coding DNA: TGCGCCAGCAGCTTGGGCGGGACCTATGGCTACACCTTC. It encodes CASSLGGTYGYTF. J is TRBJ1-2 and V is TRBV5-1; perhaps TRBD1 as D (5 bases). The CDR3 is 13 residues long. Trimming removed 0 bases at V and 4 bases at J, with 7 bases between. The V gene's germline CDR1 is SGHRS and CDR2 YFSETQ.

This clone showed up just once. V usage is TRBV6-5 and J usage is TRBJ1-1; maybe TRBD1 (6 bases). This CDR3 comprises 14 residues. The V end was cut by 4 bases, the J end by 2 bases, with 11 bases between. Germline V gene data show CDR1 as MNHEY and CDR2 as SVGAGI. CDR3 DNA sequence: TGTGCCAGCAGTTCCAGGGGCATAAACACTGAAGCTTTCTTT. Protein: CASSSRGINTEAFF.

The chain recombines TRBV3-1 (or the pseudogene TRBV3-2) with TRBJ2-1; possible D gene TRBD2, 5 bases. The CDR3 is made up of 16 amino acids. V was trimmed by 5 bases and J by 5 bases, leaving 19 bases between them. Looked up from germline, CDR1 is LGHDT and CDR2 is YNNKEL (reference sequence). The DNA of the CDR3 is TGTGCCAGCAGCGGAGATCTAGGTCTAGCTAACAATGAGCAGTTCTTC. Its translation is CASSGDLGLANNEQFF.

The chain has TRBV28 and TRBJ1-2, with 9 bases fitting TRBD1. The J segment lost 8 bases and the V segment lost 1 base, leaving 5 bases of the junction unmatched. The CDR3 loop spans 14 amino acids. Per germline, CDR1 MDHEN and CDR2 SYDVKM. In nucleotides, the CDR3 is TGTGCCAGCAGTTTATTACAGGGGGCACAGGGCTACACCTTC. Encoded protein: CASSLLQGAQGYTF.

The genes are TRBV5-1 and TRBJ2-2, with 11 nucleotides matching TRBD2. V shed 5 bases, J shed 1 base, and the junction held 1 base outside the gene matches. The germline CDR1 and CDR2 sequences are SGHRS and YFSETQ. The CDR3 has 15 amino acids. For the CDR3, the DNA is TGCGCCAGCAGAGGACTAGCGGGGAACACCGGGGAGCTGTTTTTT. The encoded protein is CASRGLAGNTGELFF.

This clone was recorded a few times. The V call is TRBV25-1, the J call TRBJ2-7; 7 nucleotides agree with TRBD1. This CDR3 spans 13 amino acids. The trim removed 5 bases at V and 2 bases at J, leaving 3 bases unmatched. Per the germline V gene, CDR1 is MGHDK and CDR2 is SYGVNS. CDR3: CASSRQGTYEQYF. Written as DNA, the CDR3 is TGTGCCAGCAGTAGACAGGGTACCTACGAGCAGTACTTC.

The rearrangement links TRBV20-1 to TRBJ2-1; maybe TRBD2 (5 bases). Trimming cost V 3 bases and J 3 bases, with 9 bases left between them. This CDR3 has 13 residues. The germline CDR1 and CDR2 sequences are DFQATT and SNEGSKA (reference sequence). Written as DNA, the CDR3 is TGCAGTGCTAGTTCGAGGGTCTACAATGAGCAGTTCTTC. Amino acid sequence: CSASSRVYNEQFF.

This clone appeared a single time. CDR3 in amino acids: CASSLGRTSTDTQYF. The CDR3 nucleotides read TGTGCCAGTAGCTTAGGTCGGACTAGCACAGATACGCAGTATTTT. The rearrangement links TRBV19 to TRBJ2-3; possible D gene TRBD2, 5 bases. The CDR3 runs 15 residues. Germline V lookup: CDR1 LNHDA, CDR2 SQIVND (reference sequence). V gave up 6 bases and J gave up 0 bases, with 13 bases separating them. The full variable domain, with the rest looked up from reference TRBV19 and TRBJ2-3, is DGGITQSPKYLFRKEGQNVTLSCEQNLNHDAMYWYRQDPGQGLRLIYYSQIVNDFQKGDIAEGYSVSREKKESFPLTVTSAQKNPTAFYLCASSLGRTSTDTQYFGPGTRLTVL.

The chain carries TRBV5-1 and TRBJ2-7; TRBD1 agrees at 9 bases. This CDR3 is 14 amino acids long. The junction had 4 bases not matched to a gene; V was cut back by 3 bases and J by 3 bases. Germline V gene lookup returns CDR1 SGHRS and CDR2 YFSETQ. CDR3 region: CASSYWTGDYEQYF. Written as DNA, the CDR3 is TGCGCCAGCAGCTATTGGACAGGGGACTACGAGCAGTACTTC.

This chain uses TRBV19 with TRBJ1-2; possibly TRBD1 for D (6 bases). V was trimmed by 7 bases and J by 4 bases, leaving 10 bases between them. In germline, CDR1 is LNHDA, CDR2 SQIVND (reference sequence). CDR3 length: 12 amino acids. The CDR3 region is CASTRGGYGYTF. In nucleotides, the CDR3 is TGTGCCAGTACTAGGGGGGGCTATGGCTACACCTTC.

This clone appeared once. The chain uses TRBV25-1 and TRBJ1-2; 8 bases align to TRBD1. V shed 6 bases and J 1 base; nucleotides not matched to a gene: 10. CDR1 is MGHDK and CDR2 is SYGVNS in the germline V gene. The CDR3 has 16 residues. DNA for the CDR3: TGTGCCAGCAGCCACTTTGGACAGGGCAGTAACTATGGCTACACCTTC. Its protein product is CASSHFGQGSNYGYTF.

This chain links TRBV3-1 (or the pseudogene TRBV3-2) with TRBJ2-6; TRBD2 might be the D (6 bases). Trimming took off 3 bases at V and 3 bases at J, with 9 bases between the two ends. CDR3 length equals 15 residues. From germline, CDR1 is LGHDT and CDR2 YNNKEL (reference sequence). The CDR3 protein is CASSHGGLGANVLTF. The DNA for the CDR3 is TGTGCCAGCAGCCATGGAGGGCTTGGGGCCAACGTCCTGACTTTC.

The CDR3 protein is CSARDFTRQYF. Here the CDR3 DNA reads TGCAGTGCCAGGGACTTTACCAGGCAGTACTTC. The gene calls are TRBV20-1 and TRBJ2-7; D is perhaps TRBD2 (6 bases). The CDR3 is 11 residues long. V lost 6 bases and J 9 bases, leaving 15 bases between the germline ends. Germline V gene data show CDR1 as DFQATT and CDR2 as SNEGSKA (reference sequence).

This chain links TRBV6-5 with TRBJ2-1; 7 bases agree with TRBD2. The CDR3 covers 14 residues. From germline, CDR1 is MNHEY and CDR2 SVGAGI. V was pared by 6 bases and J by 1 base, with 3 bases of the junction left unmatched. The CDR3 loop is CASRGRDSYNEQFF. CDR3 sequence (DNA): TGTGCCAGCAGAGGGAGGGATTCCTACAATGAGCAGTTCTTC.

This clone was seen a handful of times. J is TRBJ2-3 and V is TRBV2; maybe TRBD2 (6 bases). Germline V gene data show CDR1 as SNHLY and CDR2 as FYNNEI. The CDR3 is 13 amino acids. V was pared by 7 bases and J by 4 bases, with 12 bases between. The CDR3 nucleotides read TGTGCCAGCAATACCCCTAGCGCAGATACGCAGTATTTT. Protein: CASNTPSADTQYF.

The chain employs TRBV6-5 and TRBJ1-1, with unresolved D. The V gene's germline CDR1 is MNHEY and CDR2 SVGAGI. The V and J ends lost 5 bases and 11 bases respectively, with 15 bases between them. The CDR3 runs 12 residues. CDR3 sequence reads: CASSTHQRVAFF. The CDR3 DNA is TGTGCCAGCAGTACCCATCAGCGGGTGGCTTTCTTT.

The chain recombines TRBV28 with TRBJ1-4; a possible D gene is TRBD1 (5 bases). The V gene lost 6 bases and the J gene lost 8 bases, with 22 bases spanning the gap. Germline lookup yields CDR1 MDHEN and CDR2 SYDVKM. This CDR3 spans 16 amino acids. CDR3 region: CASSGSRDGTREKLFF. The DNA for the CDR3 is TGTGCCAGCAGCGGGAGCAGGGATGGGACTCGGGAAAAACTGTTTTTT.

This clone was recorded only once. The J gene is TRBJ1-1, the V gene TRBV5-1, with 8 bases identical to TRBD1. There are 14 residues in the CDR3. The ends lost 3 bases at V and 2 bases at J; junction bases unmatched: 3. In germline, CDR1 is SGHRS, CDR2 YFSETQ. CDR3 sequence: CASSYTGGNTEAFF. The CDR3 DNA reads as TGCGCCAGCAGCTACACAGGGGGTAACACTGAAGCTTTCTTT.

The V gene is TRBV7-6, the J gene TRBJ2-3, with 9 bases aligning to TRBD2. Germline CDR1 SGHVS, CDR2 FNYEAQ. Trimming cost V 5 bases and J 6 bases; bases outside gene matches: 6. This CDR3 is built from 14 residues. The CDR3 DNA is TGTGCCAGCAGCGCCACTAGCGGGCGGGATACGCAGTATTTT. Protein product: CASSATSGRDTQYF.

The CDR3 reads CASSFILGQGRDTQYF. The CDR3 nucleotides are TGTGCCAGCAGCTTTATCCTCGGACAGGGACGAGATACGCAGTATTTT. The gene calls are TRBV13 and TRBJ2-3, with 8 bases matching TRBD1. J was trimmed by 5 bases and V by 3 bases; bases with no gene match: 10. This CDR3 comprises 16 residues. In germline, CDR1 is PRHDT, CDR2 FYEKMQ (reference sequence).

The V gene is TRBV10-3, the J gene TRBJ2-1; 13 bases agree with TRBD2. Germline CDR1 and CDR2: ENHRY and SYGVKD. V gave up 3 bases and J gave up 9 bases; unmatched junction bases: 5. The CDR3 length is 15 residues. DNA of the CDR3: TGTGCCATCAGTGACCGGACTAGCGGGAGTATTGAGCAGTTCTTC. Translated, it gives CAISDRTSGSIEQFF.

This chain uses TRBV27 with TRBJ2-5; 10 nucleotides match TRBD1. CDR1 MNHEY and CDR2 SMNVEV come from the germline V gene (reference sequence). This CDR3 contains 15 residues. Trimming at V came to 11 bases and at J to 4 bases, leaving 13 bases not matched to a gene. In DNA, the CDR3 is TGTGCCCCAGCGCCCGGGACAGGGGAGGGAGAGACCCAGTACTTC. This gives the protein CAPAPGTGEGETQYF.

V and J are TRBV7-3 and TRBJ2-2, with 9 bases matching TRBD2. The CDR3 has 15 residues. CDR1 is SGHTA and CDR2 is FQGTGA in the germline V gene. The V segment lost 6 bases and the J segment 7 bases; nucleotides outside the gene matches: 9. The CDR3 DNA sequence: TGTGCCAGCAGTTTTAGCGGGAGTTTTAACGGGGAGCTGTTTTTT. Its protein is CASSFSGSFNGELFF.

The CDR3 region has the DNA TGTGCCAGCAGTTCCAGGAGGCAGGGAGGCTCCTATAATTCACCCCTCCACTTT. Translated, it gives CASSSRRQGGSYNSPLHF. V and J are TRBV27 and TRBJ1-6, with D possibly TRBD1 on 5 matching bases. The CDR3 has 18 amino acids. V was cut by 4 bases and J by 0 bases, with 16 bases left in between. Germline loops: CDR1 MNHEY, CDR2 SMNVEV (reference sequence).

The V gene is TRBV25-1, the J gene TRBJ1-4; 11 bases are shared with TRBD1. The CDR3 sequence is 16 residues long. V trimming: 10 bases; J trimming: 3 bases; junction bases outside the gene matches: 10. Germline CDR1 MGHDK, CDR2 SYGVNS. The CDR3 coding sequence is TGTGCCAACACGGGGGACAGGGGGATTGCTAATGAAAAACTGTTTTTT. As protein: CANTGDRGIANEKLFF.

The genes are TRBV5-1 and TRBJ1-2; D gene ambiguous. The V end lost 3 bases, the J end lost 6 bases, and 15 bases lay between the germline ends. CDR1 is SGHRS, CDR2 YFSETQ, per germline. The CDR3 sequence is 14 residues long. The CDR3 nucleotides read TGCGCCAGCAGCTCCCCGGTGGGGAGCGATGGCTACACCTTC. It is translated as CASSSPVGSDGYTF.